The rows below give T cell receptor beta chains drawn from one sample of a study of cytomegalovirus exposure and HLA in healthy donors. Clones were read by immunoSEQ multiplex PCR, and TCRdb kept only the in-frame ones, dropping some. The repertoire holds about 240,000 clones, with more than 75% as singletons. Sequenced input: PBMCs. Receptor source: a man between 18 and 29 years old in good health and CMV-seronegative. The CDR3 runs from the conserved cysteine through the conserved F or W. The D gene is left open where the match is weak. Clone size appears in some rows only: once, few, many, or a class for an expanded clone.

TRBV18,-,TRBD2,TRBJ2-5,TGTGCCAGCTCACCAGGACTAGGGGAGACCCAGTACTTC,CASSPGLGETQYF
TRBV16,-,-,TRBJ1-1,TGTGCCAGCAGCCCATGGGCCCTTGAAGCTTTCTTT,CASSPWALEAFF
TRBV6-1,-,-,TRBJ2-1,TGTGCCAGCAGTGGTATAGGGGCGAGGAATGAGCAGTTCTTC,CASSGIGARNEQFF
TRBV19,-,-,TRBJ2-7,TGTGCCAGTAGTATGGGAGGTCGATACGAGCAGTACTTC,CASSMGGRYEQYF
TRBV4-3,-,-,TRBJ2-1,TGCGCCAGCAGCCAAGTCTGGGCGGGAAGCTCCTACAATGAGCAGTTCTTC,CASSQVWAGSSYNEQFF
TRBV19,once,-,TRBJ2-1,TGTGCCAGTAGTATCTCCTGGGGGCGAGATGAGCAGTTCTTC,CASSISWGRDEQFF
TRBV4-1,few,-,TRBJ1-3,TGCGCCAGCAGCCGTACCACAGGGACGGACACCATATATTTT,CASSRTTGTDTIYF
TRBV7-2,-,TRBD2,TRBJ2-5,TGTGCCAGCAGGGGGGGAGGGCGAGAGACCCAGTACTTC,CASRGGGRETQYF
TRBV28,-,-,TRBJ2-7,TGTGCCAGCAGTTTATACAGGCGCCTATCCTACGAGCAGTACTTC,CASSLYRRLSYEQYF
TRBV4-3,-,TRBD2,TRBJ2-1,TGCGCCAGCAGCCGGCTGGCGGGAGAGATCTACAATGAGCAGTTCTTC,CASSRLAGEIYNEQFF
TRBV2,-,-,TRBJ2-5,TGTGCCAGCAGTGAGGGAGCTGAGACCCAGTACTTC,CASSEGAETQYF
TRBV28,once,-,TRBJ2-7,TGTGCCAGCAGTTTCGGGGGAGGAGGCTACGAGCAGTACTTC,CASSFGGGGYEQYF
TRBV7-2,once,-,TRBJ2-1,TGTGCCAGCAGCCCCCAGACTGGCAGTTACAATGAGCAGTTCTTC,CASSPQTGSYNEQFF
TRBV6-5,-,TRBD1,TRBJ2-3,TGTGCCAGCAGTCAGATTTGGACAGGGGCAGATACGCAGTATTTT,CASSQIWTGADTQYF
TRBV9,-,-,TRBJ1-2,TGTGCCAGCAGCGTAGCTGAGGGGGGGACGTATGGCTACACCTTC,CASSVAEGGTYGYTF
TRBV30,-,-,TRBJ1-5,TGTGCCTGGAGGGGAGGGGGCAATCAGCCCCAGCATTTT,CAWRGGGNQPQHF
TRBV5-8,-,-,TRBJ2-1,TGTGCCAGCAGCTTGTTCGGGATTTCCCATGAGCAGTTCTTC,CASSLFGISHEQFF
TRBV4-3,-,TRBD2,TRBJ2-7,TGCGCCAGCAGCCAGGAAACGGGGTCTAGCGGGGCCTACGAGCAGTACTTC,CASSQETGSSGAYEQYF
TRBV15,few,-,TRBJ2-1,TGTGCCACCAGCAGAGATTTGACTAGCTCCTACAATGAGCAGTTCTTC,CATSRDLTSSYNEQFF
TRBV28,-,TRBD2,TRBJ2-1,TGTGCCACCTATGGGACTAGCGGGGGGGCCAAAATAAGCAATGAGCAGTTCTTC,CATYGTSGGAKISNEQFF
TRBV9,-,TRBD1,TRBJ1-1,TGTGCCAGCAGCGCACAGGGGTTGAACACTGAAGCTTTCTTT,CASSAQGLNTEAFF
TRBV2,-,-,TRBJ2-3,TGTGCCAGCAGTCCCCGACAGGTCACAGATACGCAGTATTTT,CASSPRQVTDTQYF
TRBV7-7,-,-,TRBJ2-7,TGTGCCAGCAGCCAATTGGCGGGCGAGCAGTACTTC,CASSQLAGEQYF
TRBV6-5,-,TRBD1,TRBJ1-2,TGTGCCAGCAGTTCCCTGGGACAGAACTATGGCTACACCTTC,CASSSLGQNYGYTF
TRBV30,-,-,TRBJ1-5,TGTGCCTGGAGTGTATCAGGTGTATTCAATCAGCCCCAGCATTTT,CAWSVSGVFNQPQHF
TRBV7-9,-,-,TRBJ2-1,TGTGCCAGCAGCTCTGGGGGCGCCAGCTCCTACAATGAGCAGTTCTTC,CASSSGGASSYNEQFF
TRBV11-2,-,-,TRBJ2-3,TGTGCCAGCACCCCCGTAGCGGCACCTACAACCTCTACGCAGTATTTT,CASTPVAAPTTSTQYF
TRBV6-1,-,TRBD1,TRBJ1-2,TGTGCCAGCAGTGGATCCCGGACAGGCTACGGCTACACCTTC,CASSGSRTGYGYTF
TRBV15,-,-,TRBJ2-5,TGTGCCACCAGCAGATCAACGAGGACCCAGTACTTC,CATSRSTRTQYF
TRBV15,-,-,TRBJ2-7,TGTGCCACCAGCAGAACGACAGCCGCCTACGAGCAGTACTTC,CATSRTTAAYEQYF
TRBV28,-,TRBD2,TRBJ2-3,TGTGCCAGCAGTCCCCCCCCCTTAGTCGGGAGGGCTCAGGCGCAGTATTTT,CASSPPPLVGRAQAQYF
TRBV4-1,once,-,TRBJ2-7,TGCGCCAGCAGCCAAGATTGGGCAGAGAGCTCCTACGAGCAGTACTTC,CASSQDWAESSYEQYF
TRBV9,-,TRBD2,TRBJ2-2,TGTGCCAGCAGCGAGGGAGGGTTTGTCACCGGGGAGCTGTTTTTT,CASSEGGFVTGELFF
TRBV2,-,-,TRBJ1-5,TGTGCCAGCAGTGCCTGGACGGGAGGGTCGCCCCAGCATTTT,CASSAWTGGSPQHF
TRBV7-2,-,TRBD2,TRBJ2-3,TGTGCCAGCAGCACCGGACTAGCGGGGGTCACAGATACGCAGTATTTT,CASSTGLAGVTDTQYF
TRBV10-2,-,TRBD2,TRBJ2-2,TGCGCCAGCAGTGAGGACTTAGCGGGGGAGAACACCGGGGAGCTGTTTTTT,CASSEDLAGENTGELFF
TRBV7-9,-,TRBD1,TRBJ2-5,TGTGCCAGCAGCGTACAGGGGTTGGTACAAGAGACCCAGTACTTC,CASSVQGLVQETQYF
TRBV4-2,-,TRBD2,TRBJ2-5,TGTGCCAGCAGCCTTGGCCCGGGACTAGCGGGACCGTACCAAGAGACCCAGTACTTC,CASSLGPGLAGPYQETQYF
TRBV9,-,TRBD1,TRBJ1-2,TGTGCCAGCAGCGCTGGACAGGGGATTCTTTATTCGGATGGCTACACCTTC,CASSAGQGILYSDGYTF
TRBV18,-,-,TRBJ1-2,TGTGCCAGCTCACCCGGGGTAGTGTACGGCTACACCTTC,CASSPGVVYGYTF
TRBV4-1,once,-,TRBJ1-1,TGCGCCAGCAGCCCAGACAGGCGAAACACTGAAGCTTTCTTT,CASSPDRRNTEAFF
TRBV6-4,few,TRBD2,TRBJ2-5,TGTGCCAGCAGTGAGACTAGCGGGGGGCTGAAGACCCAGTACTTC,CASSETSGGLKTQYF
TRBV9,-,TRBD1,TRBJ2-7,TGTGCCAGCAGCGTTAGGACAGGGGAGGTGCAGTACTTC,CASSVRTGEVQYF
TRBV10-2,-,-,TRBJ2-5,TGCGCCAGCACGGGGGAGGACCAAGAGACCCAGTACTTC,CASTGEDQETQYF
TRBV6-5,few,-,TRBJ1-6,TGTGCCAGCAGTGACCCTAGGGGGTATTCACCCCTCCACTTT,CASSDPRGYSPLHF
TRBV18,-,-,TRBJ1-6,TGTGCCAGCTCACTCGGACAGTCTTCACCCCTCCACTTT,CASSLGQSSPLHF
TRBV5-4,-,-,TRBJ2-3,TGTGCCAGCAGCTTGGCCTTTATTCAGGGGGATACGCAGTATTTT,CASSLAFIQGDTQYF
TRBV5-1,-,TRBD2,TRBJ2-1,TGCGCCAGCAGCTTGGTGGCTAGCGGGGGGGCTGAGCAGTTCTTC,CASSLVASGGAEQFF
TRBV28,-,TRBD2,TRBJ2-3,TGTGCCATCCTCCCGGCTAGCGGTACGCAGTATTTT,CAILPASGTQYF
TRBV6-1,-,-,TRBJ1-1,TGTGCCAGCAGCCGGACAGTGAACACTGAAGCTTTCTTT,CASSRTVNTEAFF
TRBV5-1,-,-,TRBJ1-4,TGCGCCAGCAGCTTGGATGGGGAAAGGGGTGAAAAACTGTTTTTT,CASSLDGERGEKLFF
TRBV6-5,once,-,TRBJ2-1,TGTGCCAGCAGTTACTCACAGGGTGGGTACAATGAGCAGTTCTTC,CASSYSQGGYNEQFF
TRBV7-2,-,-,TRBJ1-5,TGTGCCAGCAGCTCCTTAGACAGCAGCAATCAGCCCCAGCATTTT,CASSSLDSSNQPQHF
TRBV7-9,-,-,TRBJ1-2,TGTGCCAGCAGCAAACAGGGTGGGGGATATGGCTACACCTTC,CASSKQGGGYGYTF